This T cell receptor (beta chain) was sequenced for a study of blood T cell repertoires in COVID-19. Original methodology: Nucleated cell number was recorded as an estimate derived from reference gene primer amplification. Generated by immunoSEQ multiplex PCR, the TCRdb table keeps only in-frame clones and is missing some. V, J and clone size are those of that table, while D and trimming were read from the DNA. The table includes just under 350,000 clones, almost 90% detected once. Seattle's cohort entered during active infection and was followed longitudinally. The material sequenced was peripheral blood. This TCR came from a woman in her 70s with COVID-19, enrolled during active disease.

The DNA of the CDR3 is TGTGCCAGCAGCTTACCTACCAAGAACACTGAAGCTTTCTTT. Its protein product is CASSLPTKNTEAFF. V is TRBV7-9 and J is TRBJ1-1; D gene ambiguous. The CDR3 has 14 amino acids. The germline CDR1 and CDR2 sequences are SEHNR and FQNEAQ (reference sequence). Trimming left V 2 bases short and J 1 base short, with 8 bases between.